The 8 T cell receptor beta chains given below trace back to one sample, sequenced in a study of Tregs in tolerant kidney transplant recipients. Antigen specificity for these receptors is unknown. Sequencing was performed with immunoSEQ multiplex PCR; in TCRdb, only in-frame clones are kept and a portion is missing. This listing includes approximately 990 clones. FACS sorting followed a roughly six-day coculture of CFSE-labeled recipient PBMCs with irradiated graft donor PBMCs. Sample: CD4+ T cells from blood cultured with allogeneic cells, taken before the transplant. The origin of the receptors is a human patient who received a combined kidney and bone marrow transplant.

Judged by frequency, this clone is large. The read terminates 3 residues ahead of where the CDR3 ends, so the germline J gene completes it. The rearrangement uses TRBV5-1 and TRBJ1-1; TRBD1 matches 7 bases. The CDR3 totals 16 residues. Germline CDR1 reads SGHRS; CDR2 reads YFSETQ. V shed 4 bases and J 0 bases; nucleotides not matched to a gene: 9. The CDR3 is CASSPDRAGLNTEAFF. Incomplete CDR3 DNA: TGCGCCAGCAGCCCCGACAGGGCTGGGTTGAACACTGAA.

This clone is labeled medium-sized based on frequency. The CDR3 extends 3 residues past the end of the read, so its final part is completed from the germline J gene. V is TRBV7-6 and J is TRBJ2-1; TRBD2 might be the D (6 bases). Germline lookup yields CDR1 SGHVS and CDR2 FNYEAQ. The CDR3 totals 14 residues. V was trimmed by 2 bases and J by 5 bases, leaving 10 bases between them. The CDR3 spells CASSLTSLDNEQFF. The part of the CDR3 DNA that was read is TGTGCCAGCAGCTTAACTAGCCTTGACAATGAG.

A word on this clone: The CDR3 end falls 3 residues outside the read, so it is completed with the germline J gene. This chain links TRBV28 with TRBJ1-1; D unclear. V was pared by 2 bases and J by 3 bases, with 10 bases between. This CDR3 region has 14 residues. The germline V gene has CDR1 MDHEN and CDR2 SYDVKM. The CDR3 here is CASSLGGLHTEAFF. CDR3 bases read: TGTGCCAGCAGTTTAGGAGGACTGCACACTGAA.

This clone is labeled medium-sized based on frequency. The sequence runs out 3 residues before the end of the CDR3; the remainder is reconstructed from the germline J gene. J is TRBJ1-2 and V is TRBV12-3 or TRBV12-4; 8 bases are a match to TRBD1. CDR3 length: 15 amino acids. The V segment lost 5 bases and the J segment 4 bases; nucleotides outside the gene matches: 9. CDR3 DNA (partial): TGTGCCAGCAGTCTTATTGACAGGGGCATCTATGGC. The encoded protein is CASSLIDRGIYG. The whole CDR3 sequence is CASSLIDRGIYGYTF.

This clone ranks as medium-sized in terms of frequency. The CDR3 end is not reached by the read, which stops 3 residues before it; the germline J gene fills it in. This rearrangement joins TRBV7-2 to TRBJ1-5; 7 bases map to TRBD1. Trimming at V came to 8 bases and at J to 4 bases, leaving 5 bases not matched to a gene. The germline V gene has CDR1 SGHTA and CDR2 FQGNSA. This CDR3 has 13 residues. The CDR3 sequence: CASGLRGNQPQHF. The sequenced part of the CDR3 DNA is TGTGCCAGCGGACTCAGGGGGAATCAGCCC.

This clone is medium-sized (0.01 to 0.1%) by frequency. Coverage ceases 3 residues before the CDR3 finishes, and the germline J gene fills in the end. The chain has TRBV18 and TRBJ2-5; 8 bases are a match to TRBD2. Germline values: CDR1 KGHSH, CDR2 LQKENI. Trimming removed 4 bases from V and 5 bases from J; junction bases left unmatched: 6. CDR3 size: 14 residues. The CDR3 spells CASSLQSGSETQYF. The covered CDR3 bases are TGTGCCAGCTCACTTCAGAGCGGGAGTGAGACC.

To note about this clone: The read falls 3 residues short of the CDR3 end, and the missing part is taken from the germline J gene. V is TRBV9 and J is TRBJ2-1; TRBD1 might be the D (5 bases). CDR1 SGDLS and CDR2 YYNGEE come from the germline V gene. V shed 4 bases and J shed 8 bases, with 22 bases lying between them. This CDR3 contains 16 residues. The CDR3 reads CASSFSGAPPGYEQFF. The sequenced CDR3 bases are TGTGCCAGCAGCTTCAGTGGGGCCCCACCTGGCTATGAG.

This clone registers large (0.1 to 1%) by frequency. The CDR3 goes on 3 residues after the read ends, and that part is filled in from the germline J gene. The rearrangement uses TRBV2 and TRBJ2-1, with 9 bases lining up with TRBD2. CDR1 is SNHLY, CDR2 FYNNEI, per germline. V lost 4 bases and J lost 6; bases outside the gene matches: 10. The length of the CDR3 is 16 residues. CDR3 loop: CASSGSRGGESNEQFF. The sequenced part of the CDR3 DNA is TGTGCCAGCAGTGGTTCGCGCGGGGGGGAATCCAATGAG.